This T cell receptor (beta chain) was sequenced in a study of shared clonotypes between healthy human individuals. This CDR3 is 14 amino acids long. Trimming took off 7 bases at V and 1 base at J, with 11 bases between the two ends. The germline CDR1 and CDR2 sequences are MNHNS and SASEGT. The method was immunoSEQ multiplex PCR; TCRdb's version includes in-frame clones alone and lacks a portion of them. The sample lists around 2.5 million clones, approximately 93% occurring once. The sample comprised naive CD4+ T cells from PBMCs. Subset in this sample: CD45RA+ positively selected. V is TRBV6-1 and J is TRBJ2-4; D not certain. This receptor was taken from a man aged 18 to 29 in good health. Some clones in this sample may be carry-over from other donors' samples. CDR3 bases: TGTGCCAGCATAGAAGGGTACGCCAAAAACATTCAGTACTTC. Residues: CASIEGYAKNIQYF.